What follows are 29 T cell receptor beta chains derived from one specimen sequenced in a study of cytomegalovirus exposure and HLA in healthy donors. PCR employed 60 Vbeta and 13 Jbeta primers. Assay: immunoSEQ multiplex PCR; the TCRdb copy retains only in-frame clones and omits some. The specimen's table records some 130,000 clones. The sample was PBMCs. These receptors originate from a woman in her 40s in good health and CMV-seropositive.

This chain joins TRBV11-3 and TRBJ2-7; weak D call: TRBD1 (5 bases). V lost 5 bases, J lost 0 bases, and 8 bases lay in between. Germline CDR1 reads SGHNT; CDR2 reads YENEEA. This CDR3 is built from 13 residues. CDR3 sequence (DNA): TGTGCCAGCAGCAAGACAGCCTCCTACGAGCAGTACTTC. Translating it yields CASSKTASYEQYF.

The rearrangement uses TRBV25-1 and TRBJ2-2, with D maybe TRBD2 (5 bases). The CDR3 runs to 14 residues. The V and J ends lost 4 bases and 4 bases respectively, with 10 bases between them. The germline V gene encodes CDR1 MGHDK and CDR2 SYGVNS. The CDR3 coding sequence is TGTGCCAGCAGTGCGCCAACTAGCACCGGGGAGCTGTTTTTT. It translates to CASSAPTSTGELFF. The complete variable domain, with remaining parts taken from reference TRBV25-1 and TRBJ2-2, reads EADIYQTPRYLVIGTGKKITLECSQTMGHDKMYWYQQDPGMELHLIHYSYGVNSTEKGDLSSESTVSRIRTEHFPLTLESARPSHTSQYLCASSAPTSTGELFFGEGSRLTVL.

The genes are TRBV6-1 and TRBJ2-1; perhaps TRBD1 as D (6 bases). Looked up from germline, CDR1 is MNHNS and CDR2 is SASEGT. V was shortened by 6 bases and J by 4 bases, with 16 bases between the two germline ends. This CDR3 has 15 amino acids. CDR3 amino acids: CASSRPGAFYNEQFF. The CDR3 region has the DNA TGTGCCAGCAGCCGCCCAGGGGCGTTTTACAATGAGCAGTTCTTC.

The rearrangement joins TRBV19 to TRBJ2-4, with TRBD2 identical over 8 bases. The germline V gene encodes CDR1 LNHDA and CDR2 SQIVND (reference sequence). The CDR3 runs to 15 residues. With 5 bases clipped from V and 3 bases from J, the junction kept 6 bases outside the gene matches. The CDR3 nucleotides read TGTGCCAGTAGTCGGCGGGAGGAGGGCAAAAACATTCAGTACTTC. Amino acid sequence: CASSRREEGKNIQYF. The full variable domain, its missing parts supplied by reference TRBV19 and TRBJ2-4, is DGGITQSPKYLFRKEGQNVTLSCEQNLNHDAMYWYRQDPGQGLRLIYYSQIVNDFQKGDIAEGYSVSREKKESFPLTVTSAQKNPTAFYLCASSRREEGKNIQYFGAGTRLSVL.

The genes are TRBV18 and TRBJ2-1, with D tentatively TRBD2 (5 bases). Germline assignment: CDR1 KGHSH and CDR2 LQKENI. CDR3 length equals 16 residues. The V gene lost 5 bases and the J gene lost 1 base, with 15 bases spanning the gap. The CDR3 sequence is CASSALGTGSYNEQFF. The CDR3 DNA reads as TGTGCCAGCTCAGCTCTTGGAACGGGATCCTACAATGAGCAGTTCTTC.

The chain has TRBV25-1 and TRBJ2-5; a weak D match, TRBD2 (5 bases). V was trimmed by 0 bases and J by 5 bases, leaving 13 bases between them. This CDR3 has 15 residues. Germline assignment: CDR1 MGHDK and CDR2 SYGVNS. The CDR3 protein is CASSEYGLAEETQYF. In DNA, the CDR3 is TGTGCCAGCAGTGAATATGGGCTAGCTGAGGAGACCCAGTACTTC.

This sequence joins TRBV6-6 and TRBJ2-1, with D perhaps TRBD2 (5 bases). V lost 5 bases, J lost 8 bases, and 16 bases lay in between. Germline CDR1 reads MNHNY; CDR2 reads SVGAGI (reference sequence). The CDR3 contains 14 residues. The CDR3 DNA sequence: TGTGCCAGCAGTCCCCTGGGCGGGTGGGATGAGCAGTTCTTC. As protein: CASSPLGGWDEQFF.

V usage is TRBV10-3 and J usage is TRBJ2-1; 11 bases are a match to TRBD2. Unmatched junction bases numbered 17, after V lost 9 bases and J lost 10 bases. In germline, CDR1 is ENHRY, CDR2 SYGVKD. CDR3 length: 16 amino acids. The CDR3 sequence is CAISRAIAGGPREQFF. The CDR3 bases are TGTGCCATTTCTCGCGCTATAGCGGGAGGGCCTCGCGAGCAGTTCTTC.

The CDR3 DNA follows: TGTGCCAGCAGTTTCGGAGGGCCTGCGAACACCGGGGAGCTGTTTTTT. Its protein product is CASSFGGPANTGELFF. This chain links TRBV28 with TRBJ2-2; TRBD2 is a possible D gene (6 bases). CDR1 is MDHEN and CDR2 is SYDVKM in the germline V gene. This CDR3 has 16 amino acids. Trimming removed 3 bases at V and 0 bases at J, with 11 bases between.

The CDR3, as DNA: TGTGCCAGCAGTACCCCTGGGGCAGGGGGCTTGAGATCTGAAGCTTTCTTT. It codes for CASSTPGAGGLRSEAFF. The chain employs TRBV28 and TRBJ1-1; 8 bases agree with TRBD1. The CDR3 consists of 17 residues. Germline CDR1 is MDHEN and CDR2 is SYDVKM. The ends lost 5 bases at V and 6 bases at J; junction bases unmatched: 17.

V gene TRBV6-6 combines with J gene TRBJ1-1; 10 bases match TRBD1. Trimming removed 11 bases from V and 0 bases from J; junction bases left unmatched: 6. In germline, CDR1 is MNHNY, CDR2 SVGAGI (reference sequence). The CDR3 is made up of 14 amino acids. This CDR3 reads CALVDRGMNTEAFF. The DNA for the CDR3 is TGTGCCCTAGTGGACAGGGGGATGAACACTGAAGCTTTCTTT.

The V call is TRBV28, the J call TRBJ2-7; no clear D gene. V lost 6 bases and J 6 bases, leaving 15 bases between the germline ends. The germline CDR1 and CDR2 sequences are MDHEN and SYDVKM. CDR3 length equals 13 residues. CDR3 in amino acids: CASRMRHLSEQYF. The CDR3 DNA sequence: TGTGCCAGCAGAATGAGACATCTCTCCGAGCAGTACTTC.

CDR3 coding DNA: TGTGCCATCAGTGAGTCTGGGGGCGGGGGCGAGCAGTACTTC. This translates into CAISESGGGGEQYF. This rearrangement joins TRBV10-3 to TRBJ2-7; D perhaps matches TRBD2 (7 bases). The CDR3 extends over 14 amino acids. Germline CDR1 ENHRY, CDR2 SYGVKD. Trimming took 0 bases from V and 6 from J, leaving 12 bases between them.

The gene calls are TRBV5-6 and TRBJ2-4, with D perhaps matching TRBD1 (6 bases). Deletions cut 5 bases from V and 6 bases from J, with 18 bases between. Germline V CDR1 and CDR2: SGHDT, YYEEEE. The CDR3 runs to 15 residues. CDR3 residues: CASRHHREGGNIQYF. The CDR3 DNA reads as TGTGCCAGCAGACATCACAGGGAAGGAGGAAACATTCAGTACTTC.

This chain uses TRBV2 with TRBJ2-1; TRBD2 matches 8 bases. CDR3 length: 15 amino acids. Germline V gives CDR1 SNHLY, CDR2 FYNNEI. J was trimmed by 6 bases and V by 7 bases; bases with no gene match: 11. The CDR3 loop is CASILGLAGPNEQFF. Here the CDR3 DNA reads TGTGCCAGCATTCTGGGGCTAGCGGGTCCCAATGAGCAGTTCTTC.

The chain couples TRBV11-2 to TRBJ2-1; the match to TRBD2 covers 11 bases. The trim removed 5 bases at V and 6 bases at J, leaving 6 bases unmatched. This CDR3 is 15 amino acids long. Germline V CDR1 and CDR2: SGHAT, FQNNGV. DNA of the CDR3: TGTGCCAGCAGCCTCGGGACTAGCGGAATCAATGAGCAGTTCTTC. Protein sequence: CASSLGTSGINEQFF.

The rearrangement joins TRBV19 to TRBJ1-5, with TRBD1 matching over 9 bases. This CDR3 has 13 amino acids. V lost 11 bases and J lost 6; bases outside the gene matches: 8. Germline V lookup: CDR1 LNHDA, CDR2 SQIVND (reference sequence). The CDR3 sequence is CASEQGAFQPQHF. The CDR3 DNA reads TGTGCCTCTGAACAGGGGGCCTTTCAGCCCCAGCATTTT. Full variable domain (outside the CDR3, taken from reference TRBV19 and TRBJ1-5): DGGITQSPKYLFRKEGQNVTLSCEQNLNHDAMYWYRQDPGQGLRLIYYSQIVNDFQKGDIAEGYSVSREKKESFPLTVTSAQKNPTAFYLCASEQGAFQPQHFGDGTRLSIL.

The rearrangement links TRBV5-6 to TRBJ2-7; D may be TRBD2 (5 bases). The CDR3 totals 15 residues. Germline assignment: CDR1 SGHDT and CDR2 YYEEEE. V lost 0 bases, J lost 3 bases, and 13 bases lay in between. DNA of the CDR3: TGTGCCAGCAGCTTGGGATCGGGAAGAGGCTACGAGCAGTACTTC. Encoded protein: CASSLGSGRGYEQYF. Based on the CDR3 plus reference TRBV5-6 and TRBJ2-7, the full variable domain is DAGVTQSPTHLIKTRGQQVTLRCSPKSGHDTVSWYQQALGQGPQFIFQYYEEEERQRGNFPDRFSGHQFPNYSSELNVNALLLGDSALYLCASSLGSGRGYEQYFGPGTRLTVT.

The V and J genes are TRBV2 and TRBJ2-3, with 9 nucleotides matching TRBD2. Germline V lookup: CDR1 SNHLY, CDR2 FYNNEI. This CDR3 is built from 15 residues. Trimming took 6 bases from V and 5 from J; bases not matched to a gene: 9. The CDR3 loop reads CASRSRTSAVDTQYF. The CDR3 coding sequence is TGTGCCAGCAGGTCCAGGACTAGCGCCGTAGATACGCAGTATTTT.

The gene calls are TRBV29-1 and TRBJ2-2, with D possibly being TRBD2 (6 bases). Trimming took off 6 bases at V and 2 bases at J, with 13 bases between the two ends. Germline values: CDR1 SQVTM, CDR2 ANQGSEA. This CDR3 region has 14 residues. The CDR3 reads CSVPGTLNTGELFF. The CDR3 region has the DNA TGCAGCGTGCCCGGGACTCTCAACACCGGGGAGCTGTTTTTT.

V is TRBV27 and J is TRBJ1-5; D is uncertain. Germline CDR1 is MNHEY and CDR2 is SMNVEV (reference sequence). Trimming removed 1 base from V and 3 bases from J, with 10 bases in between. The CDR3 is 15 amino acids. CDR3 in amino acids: CASSLFGSLNQPQHF. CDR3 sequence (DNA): TGTGCCAGCAGTTTATTCGGGAGCCTCAATCAGCCCCAGCATTTT.

The CDR3 DNA sequence: TGTGCCAGCAGTCAGGTGACGGACTATGGCTACACCTTC. It yields the protein CASSQVTDYGYTF. The genes are TRBV6-5 and TRBJ1-2; D is uncertain. The CDR3 runs 13 residues. V lost 5 bases and J 3 bases, leaving 10 bases between the germline ends. CDR1 is MNHEY and CDR2 is SVGAGI in the germline V gene.

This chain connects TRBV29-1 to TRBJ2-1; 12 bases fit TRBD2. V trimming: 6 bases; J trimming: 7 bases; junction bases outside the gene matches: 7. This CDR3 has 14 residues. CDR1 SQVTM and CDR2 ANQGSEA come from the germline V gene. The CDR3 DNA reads TGCAGCGTCACCGGACTAGCGGGAAAGAATGAGCAGTTCTTC. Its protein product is CSVTGLAGKNEQFF.

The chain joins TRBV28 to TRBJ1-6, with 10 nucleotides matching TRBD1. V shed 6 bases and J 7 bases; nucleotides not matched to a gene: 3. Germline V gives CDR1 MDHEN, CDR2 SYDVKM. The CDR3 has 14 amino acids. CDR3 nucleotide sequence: TGTGCCAGCAGGGGGACAGGGGAAAATTCACCCCTCCACTTT. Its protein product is CASRGTGENSPLHF.

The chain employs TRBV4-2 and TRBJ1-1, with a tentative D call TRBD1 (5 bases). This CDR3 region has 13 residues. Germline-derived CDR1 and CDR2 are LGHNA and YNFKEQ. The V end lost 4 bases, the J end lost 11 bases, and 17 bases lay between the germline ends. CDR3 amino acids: CASSPGGGGFAFF. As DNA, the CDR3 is TGTGCCAGCAGCCCGGGCGGGGGAGGGTTCGCTTTCTTT.

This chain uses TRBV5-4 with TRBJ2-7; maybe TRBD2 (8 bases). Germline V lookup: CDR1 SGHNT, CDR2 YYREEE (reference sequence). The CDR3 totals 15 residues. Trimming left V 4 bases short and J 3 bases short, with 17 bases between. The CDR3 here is CASSPGGTVGYEQYF. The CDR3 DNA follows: TGTGCCAGCAGCCCGGGGGGGACAGTAGGCTACGAGCAGTACTTC.

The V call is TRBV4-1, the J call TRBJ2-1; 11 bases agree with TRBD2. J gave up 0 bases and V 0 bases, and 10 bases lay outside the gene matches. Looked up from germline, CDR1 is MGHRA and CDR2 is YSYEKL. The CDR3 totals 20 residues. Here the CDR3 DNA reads TGCGCCAGCAGCCAAGATCTGGGACTAGCGGACCGGAGCTCCTACAATGAGCAGTTCTTC. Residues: CASSQDLGLADRSSYNEQFF.

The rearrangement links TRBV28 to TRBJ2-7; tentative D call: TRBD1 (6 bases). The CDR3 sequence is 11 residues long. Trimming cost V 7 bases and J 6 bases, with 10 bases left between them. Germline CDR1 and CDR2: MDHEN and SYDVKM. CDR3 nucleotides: TGTGCCAGCAAAGCAGGGGCCGAGCAGTACTTC. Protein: CASKAGAEQYF.

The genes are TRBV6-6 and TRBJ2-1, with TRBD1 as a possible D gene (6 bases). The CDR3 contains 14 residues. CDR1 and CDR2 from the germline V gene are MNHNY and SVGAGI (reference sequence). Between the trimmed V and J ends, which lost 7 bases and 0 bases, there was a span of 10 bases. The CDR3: CASKGEPSYNEQFF. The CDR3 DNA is TGTGCCAGCAAGGGGGAGCCCTCCTACAATGAGCAGTTCTTC.